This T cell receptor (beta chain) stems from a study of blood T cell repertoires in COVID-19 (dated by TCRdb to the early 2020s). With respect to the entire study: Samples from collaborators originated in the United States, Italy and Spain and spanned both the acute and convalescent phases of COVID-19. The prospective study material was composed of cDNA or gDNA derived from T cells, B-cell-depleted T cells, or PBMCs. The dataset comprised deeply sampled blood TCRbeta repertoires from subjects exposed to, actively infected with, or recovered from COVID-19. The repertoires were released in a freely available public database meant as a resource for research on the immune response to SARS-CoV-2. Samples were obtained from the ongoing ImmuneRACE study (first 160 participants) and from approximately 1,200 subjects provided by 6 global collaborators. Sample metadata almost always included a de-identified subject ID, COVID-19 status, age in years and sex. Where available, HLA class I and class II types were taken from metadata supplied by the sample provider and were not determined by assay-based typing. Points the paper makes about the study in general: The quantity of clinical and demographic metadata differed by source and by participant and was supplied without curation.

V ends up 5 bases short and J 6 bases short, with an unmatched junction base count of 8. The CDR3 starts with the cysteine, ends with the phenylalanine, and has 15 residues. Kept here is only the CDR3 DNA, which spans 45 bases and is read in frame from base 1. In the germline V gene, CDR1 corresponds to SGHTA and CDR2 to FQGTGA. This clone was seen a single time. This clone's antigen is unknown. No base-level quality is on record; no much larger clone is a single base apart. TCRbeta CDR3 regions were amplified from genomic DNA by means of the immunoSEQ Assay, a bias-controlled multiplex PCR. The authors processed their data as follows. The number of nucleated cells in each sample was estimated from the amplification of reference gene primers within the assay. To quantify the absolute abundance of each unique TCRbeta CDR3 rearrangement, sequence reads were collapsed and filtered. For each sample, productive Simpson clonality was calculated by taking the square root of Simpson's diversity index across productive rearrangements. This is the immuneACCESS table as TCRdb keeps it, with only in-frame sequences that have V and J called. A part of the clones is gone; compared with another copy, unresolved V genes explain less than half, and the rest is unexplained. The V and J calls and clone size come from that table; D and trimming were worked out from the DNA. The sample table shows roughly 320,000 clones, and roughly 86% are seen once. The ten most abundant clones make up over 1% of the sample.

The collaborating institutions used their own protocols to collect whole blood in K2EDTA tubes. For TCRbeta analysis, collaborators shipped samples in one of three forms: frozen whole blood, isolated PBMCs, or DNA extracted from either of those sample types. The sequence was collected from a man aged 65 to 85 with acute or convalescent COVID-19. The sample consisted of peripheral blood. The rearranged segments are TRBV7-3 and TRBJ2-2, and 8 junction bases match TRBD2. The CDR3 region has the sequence CASSPGPAGAGELFF. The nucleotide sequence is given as TGTGCCAGCAGCCCAGGGCCAGCGGGGGCCGGGGAGCTGTTTTTT.